The 31 T cell receptor beta chains below come from one sample, sequenced in a study of control samples from healthy donors and cancer patients. The data were produced by immunoSEQ multiplex PCR, yet TCRdb's version contains in-frame clones alone and is incomplete. The sample lists some 100,000 clones, roughly 90% seen once, with 7.8% in the top ten. The specimen was blood. These receptor sequences come from a man aged 25-40 years in good health.

This sequence joins TRBV6-6 and TRBJ2-3; 14 bases agree with TRBD2. The trim removed 8 bases at V and 0 bases at J, leaving 7 bases unmatched. This CDR3 region has 17 residues. CDR1 MNHNY and CDR2 SVGAGI come from the germline V gene (reference sequence). For the CDR3, the DNA is TGTGCCAGCCGTCGGGGACTAGCGGGAGCTAGCACAGATACGCAGTATTTT. This sequence encodes CASRRGLAGASTDTQYF.

This chain links TRBV2 with TRBJ1-4; D is perhaps TRBD1 (6 bases). Trimming removed 1 base from V and 8 bases from J, with 20 bases in between. From germline, CDR1 is SNHLY and CDR2 FYNNEI. The CDR3 extends over 17 amino acids. In DNA, the CDR3 is TGTGCCAGCAGTGAAGGGGGCGGGGACAACATGTGGGAAAAACTGTTTTTT. Translated: CASSEGGGDNMWEKLFF.

The V gene is TRBV29-1, the J gene TRBJ1-2, with D uncertain. This CDR3 comprises 13 residues. In germline, CDR1 is SQVTM, CDR2 ANQGSEA. V was shortened by 5 bases and J by 3 bases, with 13 bases between the two germline ends. The CDR3: CSVRQAKDYGYTF. DNA of the CDR3: TGCAGCGTTCGGCAGGCGAAGGACTATGGCTACACCTTC.

This chain joins TRBV7-9 and TRBJ1-2, with TRBD1 as a possible D gene (5 bases). V was cut by 11 bases and J by 0 bases, with 13 bases left in between. The CDR3 has 13 amino acids. Germline loops: CDR1 SEHNR, CDR2 FQNEAQ (reference sequence). As DNA, the CDR3 is TGTGCCGGTAGAAAGACAGCTAACTATGGCTACACCTTC. Translation gives CAGRKTANYGYTF.

The gene calls are TRBV19 and TRBJ1-2; D is unresolved. Deletions cut 1 base from V and 7 bases from J, with 19 bases between. Germline V gives CDR1 LNHDA, CDR2 SQIVND (reference sequence). The CDR3 runs to 16 residues. Written as DNA, the CDR3 is TGTGCCAGTAGTATAGGTCAAAAGGGTCGCCCTTTTGGCTACACCTTC. As protein: CASSIGQKGRPFGYTF.

The genes are TRBV9 and TRBJ2-1; either TRBD1 or TRBD2 may fit D (5 bases each). Germline CDR1 SGDLS, CDR2 YYNGEE. V was shortened by 0 bases and J by 0 bases, with 7 bases between the two germline ends. The CDR3 consists of 15 residues. The CDR3 loop reads CASSVDGASYNEQFF. The DNA for the CDR3 is TGTGCCAGCAGCGTAGACGGGGCCTCCTACAATGAGCAGTTCTTC. Full variable domain (missing parts from reference TRBV9 and TRBJ2-1): DSGVTQTPKHLITATGQRVTLRCSPRSGDLSVYWYQQSLDQGLQFLIQYYNGEERAKGNILERFSAQQFPDLHSELNLSSLELGDSALYFCASSVDGASYNEQFFGPGTRLTVL.

This clone was seen a handful of times. This rearrangement joins TRBV12-5 to TRBJ1-5; D possibly corresponds to TRBD1 (6 bases). Trimming took 1 base from V and 8 from J, leaving 15 bases between them. From germline, CDR1 is LGHNT and CDR2 FRNRAP. The CDR3 has 15 residues. The CDR3 DNA reads TGTGCTAGTGGTTTGGACTACAGGGAGGGTAAGCCCCAGCATTTT. Residues: CASGLDYREGKPQHF. The full variable domain, rest sourced from reference TRBV12-5 and TRBJ1-5, is DARVTQTPRHKVTEMGQEVTMRCQPILGHNTVFWYRQTMMQGLELLAYFRNRAPLDDSGMPKDRFSAEMPDATLATLKIQPSEPRDSAVYFCASGLDYREGKPQHFGDGTRLSIL.

J is TRBJ1-5 and V is TRBV4-2; D uncertain. Trimming cost V 3 bases and J 5 bases, with 14 bases left between them. Per the germline V gene, CDR1 is LGHNA and CDR2 is YNFKEQ. The CDR3 is made up of 15 amino acids. CDR3 in amino acids: CASSQTVEHYQPQHF. CDR3 in DNA: TGTGCCAGCAGCCAGACGGTTGAGCACTATCAGCCCCAGCATTTT.

This clone was found a few times. The chain uses TRBV27 and TRBJ2-1, with D unresolved. The CDR3 spans 13 residues. V was clipped by 3 bases and J by 8 bases, with 11 bases between them. From germline, CDR1 is MNHEY and CDR2 SMNVEV (reference sequence). CDR3 region: CASSFWNSDEQFF. CDR3 sequence (DNA): TGTGCCAGCAGTTTTTGGAATTCGGATGAGCAGTTCTTC.

The rearrangement links TRBV19 to TRBJ1-2, with D tentatively TRBD1 (5 bases). Trimming shortened V by 3 bases and J by 6 bases, and 26 bases separated the two germline ends. The CDR3 loop spans 18 amino acids. Germline assignment: CDR1 LNHDA and CDR2 SQIVND (reference sequence). The chain's CDR3 is CASSIRTQGGVFADGYTF. CDR3 sequence (DNA): TGTGCCAGTAGTATTAGAACCCAAGGAGGGGTGTTTGCGGATGGCTACACCTTC.

The chain uses TRBV5-4 and TRBJ1-4; D is ambiguous. Germline V CDR1 and CDR2: SGHNT, YYREEE (reference sequence). This CDR3 comprises 15 residues. V lost 0 bases and J 0 bases, leaving 6 bases between the germline ends. CDR3 nucleotide sequence: TGTGCCAGCAGCTTGGACTTAGCAACTAATGAAAAACTGTTTTTT. This sequence encodes CASSLDLATNEKLFF. Looking up the rest from reference TRBV5-4 and TRBJ1-4 gives the full variable domain: ETGVTQSPTHLIKTRGQQVTLRCSSQSGHNTVSWYQQALGQGPQFIFQYYREEENGRGNFPPRFSGLQFPNYSSELNVNALELDDSALYLCASSLDLATNEKLFFGSGTQLSVL.

The V gene is TRBV10-3, the J gene TRBJ2-1; D gene uncertain. Trimming took 3 bases from V and 5 from J, leaving 8 bases between them. This CDR3 contains 13 residues. Germline CDR1 and CDR2: ENHRY and SYGVKD. The CDR3 sequence is CAISDKADNEQFF. The CDR3 DNA sequence: TGTGCCATCAGTGATAAGGCGGACAATGAGCAGTTCTTC.

The chain has TRBV30 and TRBJ2-7; 10 positions match TRBD1. CDR1 is GTSNPN and CDR2 is SVGIG in the germline V gene (reference sequence). The CDR3 runs to 15 residues. Losses at the gene ends were 2 bases for V and 7 bases for J; bases not matched to a gene: 11. CDR3 bases: TGTGCCTGGAGTCTGGGGACAGGGGCGTCACGGGAGCAGTACTTC. It encodes CAWSLGTGASREQYF.

The chain joins TRBV4-1 to TRBJ2-1; 9 positions agree with TRBD1. Germline V gene data show CDR1 as MGHRA and CDR2 as YSYEKL. The trim removed 4 bases at V and 7 bases at J, leaving 8 bases unmatched. The CDR3 is 15 amino acids. CDR3 in DNA: TGCGCCAGCAGCCGAACAGGGGGCCTTGGAAATGAGCAGTTCTTC. It is translated as CASSRTGGLGNEQFF.

The V gene is TRBV24-1, the J gene TRBJ2-3; D might be TRBD2 (5 bases). The CDR3 runs to 14 residues. Trimming cost V 3 bases and J 1 base, with 7 bases left between them. Germline V gene sequence: CDR1 KGHDR, CDR2 SFDVKD. The CDR3 region has the DNA TGTGCCACCAGTGATCCCGGGGGCACAGATACGCAGTATTTT. Amino acid sequence: CATSDPGGTDTQYF.

The chain employs TRBV6-4 and TRBJ2-2; D is undetermined. Trimming took 3 bases from V and 4 from J, leaving 6 bases between them. This CDR3 contains 13 residues. Germline-derived CDR1 and CDR2 are MRHNA and SNTAGT. The CDR3 region is CASSESPTGELFF. The CDR3 DNA reads TGTGCCAGCAGTGAGAGTCCCACCGGGGAGCTGTTTTTT.

V is TRBV30 and J is TRBJ2-3; no firm D call. V lost 2 bases to trimming and J lost 4 bases, with 10 bases between them. Germline V lookup: CDR1 GTSNPN, CDR2 SVGIG (reference sequence). The CDR3 spans 13 residues. The CDR3 spells CAWSRIAADTQYF. The DNA of the CDR3 is TGTGCCTGGAGTAGAATAGCCGCAGATACGCAGTATTTT.

The chain employs TRBV6-5 and TRBJ1-1; no reliable D call. Germline CDR1 reads MNHEY; CDR2 reads SVGAGI. V was shortened by 6 bases and J by 4 bases, with 15 bases between the two germline ends. There are 14 residues in the CDR3. CDR3 loop: CASRTPGMATEAFF. The CDR3 DNA is TGTGCCAGCAGGACCCCCGGGATGGCCACTGAAGCTTTCTTT.

This chain links TRBV2 with TRBJ1-5; D might be TRBD1 (6 bases). Looked up from germline, CDR1 is SNHLY and CDR2 is FYNNEI. V was shortened by 7 bases and J by 4 bases, with 11 bases between the two germline ends. The CDR3 has 13 residues. In DNA, the CDR3 is TGTGCCAGCACGTTGGGGGCGAATCAGCCCCAGCATTTT. This translates into CASTLGANQPQHF.

This chain joins TRBV3-1 (or the pseudogene TRBV3-2) and TRBJ1-1, with a weak D call TRBD1 (6 bases). Deletions cut 1 base from V and 5 bases from J, with 11 bases between. Germline V lookup: CDR1 LGHDT, CDR2 YNNKEL (reference sequence). The CDR3 runs 14 residues. CDR3 nucleotide sequence: TGTGCCAGCAGCCAAGTAGGGGGAAGGACTGAAGCTTTCTTT. It translates to CASSQVGGRTEAFF.

The gene calls are TRBV7-6 and TRBJ1-4; 7 bases are shared with TRBD1. J gave up 4 bases and V 5 bases, and 7 bases lay outside the gene matches. The CDR3 has 15 residues. The germline gives CDR1 SGHVS, CDR2 FNYEAQ. As DNA, the CDR3 is TGTGCCAGCAGCCACAGGGGCAGTCATAATGAAAAACTGTTTTTT. It yields the protein CASSHRGSHNEKLFF.

In its sample, this clone was seen once. The gene calls are TRBV24-1 and TRBJ2-4; 12 nucleotides align to TRBD1. CDR1 and CDR2 from the germline V gene are KGHDR and SFDVKD. J lost 7 bases, V lost 5 bases, and 8 bases had no gene match. The CDR3 is made up of 16 amino acids. The CDR3 DNA follows: TGTGCCACCAGTGGCCAAAAGGGACAGGGGGCGAACATTCAGTACTTC. It specifies CATSGQKGQGANIQYF.

The V call is TRBV6-1, the J call TRBJ1-2, with D possibly matching TRBD1 (6 bases). V was clipped by 0 bases and J by 2 bases, with 10 bases between them. This CDR3 contains 15 residues. Germline-derived CDR1 and CDR2 are MNHNS and SASEGT. CDR3 sequence reads: CASSEASTGNYGYTF. CDR3 DNA sequence: TGTGCCAGCAGTGAAGCCTCGACAGGCAACTATGGCTACACCTTC.

This chain joins TRBV2 and TRBJ1-6; TRBD1 agrees at 9 bases. The V gene's germline CDR1 is SNHLY and CDR2 FYNNEI. With 7 bases clipped from V and 6 bases from J, the junction kept 4 bases outside the gene matches. This CDR3 comprises 14 residues. This chain's CDR3 is CASTDRGTNSPLHF. The DNA of the CDR3 is TGTGCCAGCACTGACAGGGGGACTAATTCACCCCTCCACTTT.

The chain couples TRBV7-9 to TRBJ2-2; the match to TRBD2 covers 11 bases. The V and J ends lost 2 bases and 4 bases, in that order; junction bases with no gene match: 3. This CDR3 region has 16 residues. Germline-derived CDR1 and CDR2 are SEHNR and FQNEAQ (reference sequence). The CDR3 coding sequence is TGTGCCAGCAGCTTACAAGGGACTAGCGGCACCGGGGAGCTGTTTTTT. Translating gives CASSLQGTSGTGELFF.

CDR3 in DNA: TGTGCCAGCAGTTCACGCTATACATTAAATTCACCCCTCCACTTT. It is translated as CASSSRYTLNSPLHF. The V and J genes are TRBV6-6 and TRBJ1-6; no firm D call. The CDR3 consists of 15 residues. V gave up 4 bases and J gave up 7 bases, with 14 bases separating them. Germline-derived CDR1 and CDR2 are MNHNY and SVGAGI (reference sequence).

The chain carries TRBV19 and TRBJ2-2; D perhaps matches TRBD1 (5 bases). The CDR3 loop spans 12 amino acids. Trimming removed 7 bases from V and 6 bases from J, with 9 bases in between. Germline V gene sequence: CDR1 LNHDA, CDR2 SQIVND (reference sequence). CDR3 coding DNA: TGTGCCAGTACAGGGTGGGCCGGGGAGCTGTTTTTT. This translates into CASTGWAGELFF.

The rearrangement joins TRBV2 to TRBJ1-1; possibly TRBD1 for D (5 bases). The CDR3 covers 14 residues. V was shortened by 4 bases and J by 1 base, with 10 bases between the two germline ends. In germline, CDR1 is SNHLY, CDR2 FYNNEI. The DNA for the CDR3 is TGTGCCAGCAGTGTGGAGGGGTCGAACACTGAAGCTTTCTTT. This gives the protein CASSVEGSNTEAFF.

The CDR3 nucleotides are TGTGCCAGCAGCCTACAACAGGGGAGGACTGAAGCTTTCTTT. As protein: CASSLQQGRTEAFF. The chain links TRBV7-2 to TRBJ1-1; TRBD1 aligns across 7 bases. This CDR3 contains 14 residues. V lost 5 bases and J lost 5; bases outside the gene matches: 8. CDR1 and CDR2 (germline): SGHTA, FQGNSA.

This chain connects TRBV7-2 to TRBJ2-4; D perhaps matches TRBD1 (5 bases). V was pared by 4 bases and J by 8 bases, with 12 bases between. CDR1 SGHTA and CDR2 FQGNSA come from the germline V gene. CDR3 length: 13 residues. The CDR3 reads CASSSAGLDIQYF. CDR3 nucleotides: TGTGCCAGCAGCTCGGCAGGGCTAGACATTCAGTACTTC.

This chain connects TRBV18 to TRBJ1-6, with TRBD1 identical over 8 bases. The CDR3 spans 15 residues. Germline V gene lookup returns CDR1 KGHSH and CDR2 LQKENI. V lost 2 bases and J lost 7; bases outside the gene matches: 4. DNA for the CDR3: TGTGCCAGCTCACCAACCACAGGGGGGAATTCACCCCTCCACTTT. Translated, it gives CASSPTTGGNSPLHF.